This T cell receptor (beta chain) was captured by sequencing in a study of blood T cell repertoires in COVID-19. Study information: Samples taken during acute and convalescent COVID-19 were collected in the United States, Italy and Spain. PBMCs, B-cell-depleted T cells, or T cells provided the cDNA or gDNA that made up the material.

Under the authors' procedure: Estimation of nucleated cell counts was performed using reference gene primer amplification. Assay used: immunoSEQ multiplex PCR; TCRdb lists only in-frame clones, some missing. The D gene and trimming were derived from the DNA, and the V and J assignments and clone size from that table. The sample includes around 130,000 clones, 70% to 90% of them seen just once. The CDR3 has 13 residues. Germline V gene data show CDR1 as SGHRS and CDR2 as YFSETQ. As concerns this clone: Relative to the germline gene, one junction end is altered; a read error may explain this.

Sample: peripheral blood. The genes are TRBV5-1 and TRBJ2-1; D is possibly TRBD2 (5 bases). This sequence was found in a woman aged 45-59 years who had recovered from COVID-19. The chain's CDR3 is CASGLDSHNEQFF. The DNA of the CDR3 is TGCGCCAGCGGATTGGACTCCCACAATGAGCAGTTCTTC.